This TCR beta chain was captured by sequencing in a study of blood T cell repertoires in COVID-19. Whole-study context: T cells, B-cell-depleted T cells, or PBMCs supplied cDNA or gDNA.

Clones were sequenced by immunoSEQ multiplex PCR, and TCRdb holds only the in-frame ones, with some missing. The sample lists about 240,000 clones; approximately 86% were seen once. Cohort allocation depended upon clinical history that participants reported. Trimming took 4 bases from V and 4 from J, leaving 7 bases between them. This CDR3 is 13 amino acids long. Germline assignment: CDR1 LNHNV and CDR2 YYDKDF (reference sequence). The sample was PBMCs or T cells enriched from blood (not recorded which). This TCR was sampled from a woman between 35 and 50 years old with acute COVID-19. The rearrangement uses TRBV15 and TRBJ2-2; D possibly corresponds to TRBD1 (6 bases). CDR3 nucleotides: TGTGCCACCAGCAAAGGGGGCACCGGGGAGCTGTTTTTT. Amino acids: CATSKGGTGELFF.